This TCR beta chain was profiled in a study of human thymus T cells. General study results and limits: Unrelated individuals were reported by related research to share highly overlapping thymic repertoires. Thymic and blood repertoires appeared to display a bias in their usage of V and J genes.

The CDR3 is 12 residues long. Germline CDR1 is WNHNN and CDR2 is SYGVQD (reference sequence). Between the trimmed V and J ends, which lost 6 bases and 1 base, there was a span of 6 bases. Of note for this clone: Its target is not known.

Profiling relied on immunoSEQ multiplex PCR, and the TCRdb table lists in-frame clones only, not all of them. The sample lists about 78,000 clones; around 96% were seen once. The study used thymus tissue resected during corrective heart surgery. The source is a boy under two years old with a congenital heart defect but otherwise immunologically healthy. This rearrangement joins TRBV10-1 to TRBJ1-1; perhaps TRBD1 as D (5 bases). Sequenced input: thymus tissue. CDR3 DNA sequence: TGCGCCAGCAGAACAGGGAACACTGAAGCTTTCTTT. This codes for CASRTGNTEAFF.